Each of the 27 T cell receptor beta chains below was sequenced from the same sample in a study of vaccination and CD4 T cells after COVID-19. The treatment denotes: roughly 10-day PBMC culture with coronavirus spike peptide pools or control peptides (ViraFEST assay). Their cognate antigens are unknown. Once obtained from cultured CD4+ T cells, the DNA was sequenced using the Oncomine TCR Beta short-read assay. TCRdb redid the calling of the PCR reads with MiXCR, one entry per CDR3 protein. The sample shows tens of thousands of distinct CDR3 sequences, over 60% of them seen only once. The sequencing input was CD4+ T cells from blood, cultured in vitro. Receptors originate from a human donor who had recovered from COVID-19.

This clonotype appeared a few times. The gene calls are TRBV20-1 and TRBJ2-3; D ambiguous. The CDR3 sequence is 15 residues long. V lost 1 base and J 0 bases, leaving 11 bases between the germline ends. Germline CDR1 and CDR2: DFQATT and SNEGSKA (reference sequence). The CDR3 nucleotides are TGCAGTGCTAGAGTTGGCGGAACTAGCACAGATACGCAGTATTTT. This sequence encodes CSARVGGTSTDTQYF.

Points on this clonotype: Compared with germline, one end of the junction differs, possibly owing to a read error. The chain combines TRBV6-2 or TRBV6-3 with TRBJ2-7; possibly TRBD2 for D (6 bases). CDR3 length equals 15 residues. Germline-derived CDR1 and CDR2 are MNHEY and SVGEGT. In nucleotides, the CDR3 is TGTACCAGCAGCGCCGACAGACTAGGGGCCTACGAGCAGTACTTC. The encoded protein is CTSSADRLGAYEQYF.

For this clonotype: Compared with germline, one end of the junction differs, possibly owing to a read error. V is TRBV2 and J is TRBJ1-5; D remains ambiguous. Germline V gene sequence: CDR1 SNHLY, CDR2 FYNNEI. The CDR3 contains 15 residues. CDR3 residues: CASSAQHNSNQPRHF. For the CDR3, the DNA is TGTGCCAGCAGTGCACAGCACAATAGCAATCAGCCCCGGCATTTT. The full variable domain, rest sourced from reference TRBV2 and TRBJ1-5, is EPEVTQTPSHQVTQMGQEVILRCVPISNHLYFYWYRQILGQKVEFLVSFYNNEISEKSEIFDDQFSVERPDGSNFTLKIRSTKLEDSAMYFCASSAQHNSNQPRHFGDGTRLSIL.

The chain uses TRBV6-2 or TRBV6-3 and TRBJ2-5; 8 bases line up with TRBD2. The CDR3 runs to 18 residues. The V gene end was trimmed by 7 bases and the J gene end by 0 bases; junction bases not matched to a gene: 16. Germline CDR1 reads MNHEY; CDR2 reads SVGEGT. CDR3 region: CASKYDRVAGSYQETQYF. CDR3 in DNA: TGTGCCAGCAAATACGACCGAGTAGCGGGATCGTACCAAGAGACCCAGTACTTC.

The sample holds one count of this clonotype. This chain connects TRBV6-1 to TRBJ1-3; D uncertain. The CDR3 is made up of 11 amino acids. V was clipped by 6 bases and J by 1 base, with 1 base between them. Germline V CDR1 and CDR2: MNHNS, SASEGT. CDR3 coding DNA: TGTGCCAGCAGGTCTGGAAACACCATATATTTT. This codes for CASRSGNTIYF.

This clonotype appeared a few times. The genes are TRBV6-1 and TRBJ2-7, with D perhaps assigned TRBD1 or TRBD2 (5 bases each). V was pared by 8 bases and J by 2 bases, with 13 bases between. This CDR3 has 13 amino acids. CDR1 and CDR2 (germline): MNHNS, SASEGT. The CDR3 loop reads CASAGTPAYEQYF. For the CDR3, the DNA is TGTGCCAGCGCCGGGACCCCGGCCTACGAGCAGTACTTC.

V and J are TRBV6-1 and TRBJ1-1, with TRBD1 matching over 9 bases. J was trimmed by 5 bases and V by 6 bases; bases with no gene match: 7. CDR1 is MNHNS, CDR2 SASEGT, per germline. The CDR3 runs to 14 residues. Here the CDR3 reads CASSPNRGRTEAFF. The CDR3 DNA is TGTGCCAGCAGCCCAAACAGGGGGCGGACTGAAGCTTTCTTT.

The chain couples TRBV11-2 to TRBJ1-1; no firm D call. The CDR3 has 14 residues. The V end was cut by 0 bases, the J end by 5 bases, with 10 bases between. CDR1 and CDR2 (germline): SGHAT, FQNNGV. CDR3 residues: CASSLERVATEAFF. The CDR3 region has the DNA TGTGCCAGCAGCTTAGAAAGGGTTGCAACTGAAGCTTTCTTT.

This clonotype appeared a few times. This chain joins TRBV7-2 and TRBJ1-1; D is possibly TRBD1 (6 bases). V was shortened by 0 bases and J by 0 bases, with 14 bases between the two germline ends. Germline CDR1 reads SGHTA; CDR2 reads FQGNSA. The CDR3 contains 17 residues. The CDR3 loop is CASSLARRGPLNTEAFF. For the CDR3, the DNA is TGTGCCAGCAGCTTAGCGCGCCGGGGGCCCTTGAACACTGAAGCTTTCTTT.

J is TRBJ1-2 and V is TRBV20-1, with a possible D match to TRBD1 (5 bases). Germline V gene sequence: CDR1 DFQATT, CDR2 SNEGSKA (reference sequence). Trimming took 4 bases from V and 4 from J, leaving 16 bases between them. CDR3 length: 14 residues. The DNA of the CDR3 is TGCAGTGCTAAGAACGCACAGGAGGGCTATGGCTACACCTTC. It yields the protein CSAKNAQEGYGYTF.

This rearrangement joins TRBV19 to TRBJ1-2; 8 bases agree with TRBD1. CDR3 size: 14 residues. CDR1 is LNHDA and CDR2 is SQIVND in the germline V gene (reference sequence). With V trimmed by 5 bases and J by 8 bases, 10 bases remained unmatched. CDR3 sequence: CASSDDRGTSGYTF. CDR3 DNA: TGTGCCAGTAGTGATGACAGGGGTACGAGCGGCTACACCTTC.

The chain combines TRBV6-2 or TRBV6-3 with TRBJ1-2, with D possibly being TRBD1 (6 bases). V was pared by 2 bases and J by 8 bases, with 12 bases between. The CDR3 has 13 residues. Germline loops: CDR1 MNHEY, CDR2 SVGEGT. CDR3 DNA: TGTGCCAGCAGTTACCGGGACAAAAGGGGCTACACCTTC. Translation: CASSYRDKRGYTF.

This clonotype was detected only a few times. V is TRBV28 and J is TRBJ2-7, with D maybe TRBD2 (6 bases). CDR1 and CDR2 (germline): MDHEN, SYDVKM. CDR3 size: 14 residues. Trimming left V 3 bases short and J 2 bases short, with 11 bases between. The CDR3: CASSFSGGAYEQYF. The CDR3 DNA sequence: TGTGCCAGCAGTTTTAGCGGAGGGGCCTACGAGCAGTACTTC.

This clonotype was observed a few times. This chain joins TRBV19 and TRBJ1-2; D unresolved. CDR1 LNHDA and CDR2 SQIVND come from the germline V gene (reference sequence). V lost 1 base and J 2 bases, leaving 8 bases between the germline ends. The CDR3 runs 14 residues. The chain's CDR3 is CASSIGRNNYGYTF. CDR3 in DNA: TGTGCCAGTAGTATAGGCAGAAACAACTATGGCTACACCTTC. The full variable domain, rest sourced from reference TRBV19 and TRBJ1-2, is DGGITQSPKYLFRKEGQNVTLSCEQNLNHDAMYWYRQDPGQGLRLIYYSQIVNDFQKGDIAEGYSVSREKKESFPLTVTSAQKNPTAFYLCASSIGRNNYGYTFGSGTRLTVV.

This clonotype occurred once. The chain couples TRBV20-1 to TRBJ1-5; 7 bases align to TRBD1. The CDR3 spans 13 residues. The J segment lost 9 bases and the V segment lost 5 bases, leaving 10 bases of the junction unmatched. Germline assignment: CDR1 DFQATT and CDR2 SNEGSKA (reference sequence). The CDR3 nucleotides are TGCAGTGCTGTTGGGACAGTTCTTATGCCCCAGCATTTT. Protein: CSAVGTVLMPQHF.

The chain is built from TRBV6-1 and TRBJ2-2; 11 bases line up with TRBD2. The junction had 8 bases not matched to a gene; V was cut back by 8 bases and J by 3 bases. The CDR3 is 16 amino acids. CDR1 MNHNS and CDR2 SASEGT come from the germline V gene. CDR3 in amino acids: CASLRTSGFYTGELFF. The DNA for the CDR3 is TGTGCCAGCTTAAGGACTAGCGGGTTTTACACCGGGGAGCTGTTTTTT.

This clonotype was seen more than once but under ten times. This chain links TRBV7-2 with TRBJ1-2; TRBD1 matches 8 bases. The V gene's germline CDR1 is SGHTA and CDR2 FQGNSA. The CDR3 loop spans 12 amino acids. With V trimmed by 5 bases and J by 8 bases, 4 bases remained unmatched. In nucleotides, the CDR3 is TGTGCCAGCAGCCGGGACAGGCTAGGCTACACCTTC. Its translation: CASSRDRLGYTF.

The gene calls are TRBV5-4 and TRBJ2-7; 9 nucleotides match TRBD1. Germline trimming cut 5 bases from V and 2 bases from J; bases unmatched to any gene: 11. Per the germline V gene, CDR1 is SGHNT and CDR2 is YYREEE (reference sequence). The CDR3 has 16 amino acids. CDR3 amino acids: CASRRIGQGRTYEQYF. The CDR3 DNA sequence: TGTGCCAGCAGGCGGATCGGACAGGGGCGTACCTACGAGCAGTACTTC.

The V and J genes are TRBV6-5 and TRBJ1-1; 8 bases fit TRBD1. The CDR3 covers 20 residues. Losses at the gene ends were 0 bases for V and 0 bases for J; bases not matched to a gene: 15. CDR1 and CDR2 (germline): MNHEY, SVGAGI. The CDR3 is CASSYSPPVQGGPLNTEAFF. The CDR3, as DNA: TGTGCCAGCAGTTACTCCCCACCTGTACAGGGGGGGCCCTTGAACACTGAAGCTTTCTTT.

The chain's CDR3 is CASSESVEGEQYF. CDR3 sequence (DNA): TGCGCCAGCAGTGAGTCTGTAGAAGGCGAGCAGTACTTC. This chain links TRBV10-1 with TRBJ2-7; no reliable D call. This CDR3 spans 13 amino acids. CDR1 is WNHNN and CDR2 is SYGVQD in the germline V gene (reference sequence). Trimming pared 0 bases from V and 6 bases from J, leaving 9 bases between.

The rearrangement uses TRBV29-1 and TRBJ1-3; TRBD1 is a possible D gene (6 bases). This CDR3 has 15 residues. CDR1 SQVTM and CDR2 ANQGSEA come from the germline V gene. Trimming took 4 bases from V and 2 from J, leaving 15 bases between them. The CDR3 DNA follows: TGCAGCGTTGCCCACAGGGCTTACGCTGGAAACACCATATATTTT. The encoded protein is CSVAHRAYAGNTIYF. The whole variable domain, remainder taken from reference TRBV29-1 and TRBJ1-3, is SAVISQKPSRDICQRGTSLTIQCQVDSQVTMMFWYRQQPGQSLTLIATANQGSEATYESGFVIDKFPISRPNLTFSTLTVSNMSPEDSSIYLCSVAHRAYAGNTIYFGEGSWLTVV.

The rearrangement links TRBV27 to TRBJ1-1; D possibly corresponds to TRBD1 (6 bases). Between the trimmed V and J ends, which lost 8 bases and 1 base, there was a span of 14 bases. The CDR3 is 14 amino acids. The germline V gene encodes CDR1 MNHEY and CDR2 SMNVEV (reference sequence). The CDR3 is CASPPPTGNTEAFF. In DNA form, the CDR3 reads TGTGCCAGCCCCCCCCCGACAGGGAACACTGAAGCTTTCTTT.

This clonotype has just a few counts. The chain's CDR3 is CASSPGPRMNTEAFF. CDR3 nucleotide sequence: TGTGCCAGCAGCCCGGGACCGCGAATGAACACTGAAGCTTTCTTT. J is TRBJ1-1 and V is TRBV6-4; a weak D match, TRBD1 (5 bases). Trimming removed 6 bases at V and 0 bases at J, with 14 bases between. The length of the CDR3 is 15 residues. The germline gives CDR1 MRHNA, CDR2 SNTAGT.

This sequence joins TRBV20-1 and TRBJ2-1; 9 bases agree with TRBD2. The CDR3 spans 15 residues. Germline V gives CDR1 DFQATT, CDR2 SNEGSKA (reference sequence). Trimming removed 1 base from V and 4 bases from J; junction bases left unmatched: 5. CDR3 protein: CSARVSGSRYNEQFF. For the CDR3, the DNA is TGCAGTGCTAGAGTTAGCGGGAGTCGTTACAATGAGCAGTTCTTC.

The chain uses TRBV7-9 and TRBJ2-3; a weak D match, TRBD2 (6 bases). The ends were cut back, 5 bases at V and 2 bases at J, with 20 bases in the middle. The germline V gene has CDR1 SEHNR and CDR2 FQNEAQ (reference sequence). The CDR3 spans 17 residues. The CDR3 here is CASSANRDSFHTDTQYF. CDR3 nucleotides: TGTGCCAGCAGCGCCAACCGGGACTCGTTTCACACAGATACGCAGTATTTT.

The chain couples TRBV30 to TRBJ1-2; TRBD1 aligns across 9 bases. J lost 3 bases, V lost 5 bases, and 4 bases had no gene match. Germline loops: CDR1 GTSNPN, CDR2 SVGIG (reference sequence). The CDR3 sequence is 13 residues long. CDR3 in amino acids: CAWPGQGYYGYTF. CDR3 DNA: TGTGCCTGGCCGGGACAGGGCTACTATGGCTACACCTTC.

The V and J genes are TRBV20-1 and TRBJ2-5; 13 positions match TRBD2. Per germline, CDR1 DFQATT and CDR2 SNEGSKA (reference sequence). Losses at the gene ends were 3 bases for V and 4 bases for J; bases not matched to a gene: 8. This CDR3 comprises 16 residues. The CDR3 DNA follows: TGCAGTGCTAGGGGGACTAGCGGGATATCACGAGAGACCCAGTACTTC. It is translated as CSARGTSGISRETQYF.